This T cell receptor beta chain was recovered during a study of T cells in Graves' hyperthyroidism and ophthalmopathy. V gave up 8 bases and J gave up 1 base; unmatched junction bases: 5. Germline V lookup: CDR1 MNHEY, CDR2 SVGEGT. The CDR3 is 15 amino acids. This clonotype turned up a few times. RNA transcripts yielded amplified TCR beta CDR3 regions. When the TCR CDR3 underwent first-round RT-PCR, the HTBI primer set was used. TCRdb passed the multiplex PCR reads through MiXCR, listing each CDR3 protein once. The sample yields approximately 420,000 distinct CDR3 sequences, approximately 15% seen once.

This rearrangement joins TRBV6-2 or TRBV6-3 to TRBJ2-7, with 13 bases lining up with TRBD2. Sequencing used blood. This TCR derives from a woman under 40 with Graves' hyperthyroidism. The CDR3 nucleotides read TGTGCCAGCGGGACTAGCGGGATAGGGTCCTACGAGCAGTACTTC. This gives the protein CASGTSGIGSYEQYF.